These 9 T cell receptor beta chains share one sample of origin, sequenced in a study of breast tumors, draining lymph nodes, adjacent tissues. Breast cancer patients provided tissue from their axillary draining lymph nodes. Each CDR3 protein is one row after TCRdb ran MiXCR on the multiplex PCR reads. The sample has about 270,000 distinct CDR3 sequences; around 31% are singletons. Sequenced: axillary lymph node tissue. The receptors were gathered from a female donor with breast cancer. Some clones in this sample may be carry-over from other donors' samples.

This chain links TRBV6-1 with TRBJ2-7; possibly TRBD1 for D (5 bases). V was clipped by 6 bases and J by 0 bases, with 9 bases between them. Germline V gene lookup returns CDR1 MNHNS and CDR2 SASEGT. The CDR3 spans 13 residues. Written as DNA, the CDR3 is TGTGCCAGCAGACAGGAAAGCTCCTACGAGCAGTACTTC. Translated: CASRQESSYEQYF.

To note about this clonotype: With a much larger clone just one base away, this may be a read error. CDR3 nucleotide sequence: TGTGCCAGCAGCAAAGGGGCGGGACAGGGGATCTACGAGCAGTACTTC. Encoded protein: CASSKGAGQGIYEQYF. The chain is built from TRBV7-3 and TRBJ2-7; 10 nucleotides align to TRBD1. The germline CDR1 and CDR2 sequences are SGHTA and FQGTGA. With V trimmed by 5 bases and J by 3 bases, 10 bases remained unmatched. The CDR3 is 16 residues long.

This clonotype was picked up many times. The chain uses TRBV5-1 and TRBJ2-7; 9 nucleotides align to TRBD1. CDR3 size: 15 residues. V shed 4 bases, J shed 5 bases, and the junction held 10 bases outside the gene matches. Germline loops: CDR1 SGHRS, CDR2 YFSETQ. The CDR3 loop reads CASSDRGSEADEQYF. The CDR3 bases are TGCGCCAGCAGCGACAGGGGGTCGGAGGCTGACGAGCAGTACTTC.

This clonotype has just a few counts. The J gene is TRBJ2-7, the V gene TRBV28, with D perhaps matching TRBD1 or TRBD2 (6 bases each). The germline gives CDR1 MDHEN, CDR2 SYDVKM. The CDR3 contains 12 residues. V was shortened by 6 bases and J by 6 bases, with 12 bases between the two germline ends. CDR3 residues: CASSLQGGEQYF. In nucleotides, the CDR3 is TGTGCCAGCAGCTTACAGGGAGGCGAGCAGTACTTC.

For this clonotype: The limits of the CDR3 on the DNA are not certain, so only TCRdb's listed CDR3 is given. The chain uses TRBV11-2 and TRBJ2-1; the table calls TRBD1, which could not be checked here. The CDR3 has 19 amino acids, counting both end residues. The germline gives CDR1 SGHAT, CDR2 FQNNGV. CDR3 amino acids: CASSFYICRQDRSYNEQFF.

This clonotype has a count of ten or more. The chain combines TRBV29-1 with TRBJ1-4; TRBD1 is a possible D gene (5 bases). The CDR3 contains 13 residues. CDR1 and CDR2 (germline): SQVTM, ANQGSEA. The germline V and J ends were trimmed by 4 bases and 8 bases, with 14 bases remaining between them. This CDR3 reads CSVGGTVGEKLFF. CDR3 sequence (DNA): TGCAGCGTTGGGGGCACGGTCGGGGAAAAACTGTTTTTT. Full variable domain (outside the CDR3, taken from reference TRBV29-1 and TRBJ1-4): SAVISQKPSRDICQRGTSLTIQCQVDSQVTMMFWYRQQPGQSLTLIATANQGSEATYESGFVIDKFPISRPNLTFSTLTVSNMSPEDSSIYLCSVGGTVGEKLFFGSGTQLSVL.

This clonotype came up many times. The rearrangement joins TRBV4-1 to TRBJ2-7; 9 nucleotides line up with TRBD1. Trimming cost V 3 bases and J 4 bases; bases outside gene matches: 10. This CDR3 spans 16 amino acids. In germline, CDR1 is MGHRA, CDR2 YSYEKL. The CDR3 DNA is TGCGCCAGCAGCCAGGAATCCGGGACAGGGCAATACGAGCAGTACTTC. Encoded protein: CASSQESGTGQYEQYF.

At least ten counts were recorded for this clonotype. CDR3: CSARGGGSGRPTSTDTQYF. The CDR3, as DNA: TGCAGTGCTAGAGGTGGAGGGAGCGGGAGGCCTACTAGCACAGATACGCAGTATTTT. This chain links TRBV20-1 with TRBJ2-3, with TRBD2 matching over 9 bases. The CDR3 sequence is 19 residues long. CDR1 is DFQATT, CDR2 SNEGSKA, per germline (reference sequence). Losses at the gene ends were 1 base for V and 0 bases for J; bases not matched to a gene: 14.

In this sample, this clonotype turned up a few times. The CDR3 bases are TGTGCCAGTGTCACTGAAGCTTTCTTT. Translated: CASVTEAFF. The rearrangement links TRBV11-3 to TRBJ1-1; D unclear. V lost 9 bases and J 4 bases, leaving 3 bases between the germline ends. Germline-derived CDR1 and CDR2 are SGHNT and YENEEA. The CDR3 loop spans 9 amino acids.